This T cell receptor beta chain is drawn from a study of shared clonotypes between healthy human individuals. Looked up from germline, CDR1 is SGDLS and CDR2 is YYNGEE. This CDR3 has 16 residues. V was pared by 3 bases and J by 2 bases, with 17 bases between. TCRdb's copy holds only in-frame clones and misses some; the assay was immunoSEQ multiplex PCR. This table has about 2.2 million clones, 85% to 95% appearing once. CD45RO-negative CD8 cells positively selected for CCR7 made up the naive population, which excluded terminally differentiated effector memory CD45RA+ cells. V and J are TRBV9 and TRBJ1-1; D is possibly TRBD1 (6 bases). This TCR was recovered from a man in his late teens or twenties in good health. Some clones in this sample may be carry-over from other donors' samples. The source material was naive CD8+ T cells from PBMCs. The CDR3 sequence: CASSAFPRTANTEAFF. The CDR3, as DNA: TGTGCCAGCAGCGCTTTCCCTAGGACAGCAAACACTGAAGCTTTCTTT.